These T cell receptor beta chains were read from a single sample in a study of cytomegalovirus exposure and HLA in healthy donors. Profiling relied on immunoSEQ multiplex PCR, and the TCRdb table lists in-frame clones only, not all of them. Here the sample spans roughly 140,000 clones, about 72% being singletons. Sequencing input: PBMCs. All receptors derive from a man aged 40-50 years in good health and CMV-seronegative. Each CDR3 is given with its conserved first and last residue. The D gene is left open where the match is weak. Clone size is shown for a subset of rows, as once, few, many or a class of expanded clone.

J	size	V	D	DNA	CDR3
TRBJ2-5	-	TRBV4-3	TRBD1	TGCGCCAGCAGCCAACGGGCAGGGGGCCAAGAGACCCAGTACTTC	CASSQRAGGQETQYF
TRBJ2-3	-	TRBV18	TRBD1	TGTGCCAGCTCAGCAGGGGGCCGCGCAGATACGCAGTATTTT	CASSAGGRADTQYF
TRBJ2-7	once	TRBV7-2	TRBD2	TGTGCCAGCAGCTGGGGACTAGCGGGGAGGGGGGATCTCTACGAGCAGTACTTC	CASSWGLAGRGDLYEQYF
TRBJ1-6	once	TRBV19	-	TGTGCCAGTTCGTTCCCCGTCAATTCACCCCTCCACTTT	CASSFPVNSPLHF
TRBJ1-2	few	TRBV5-4	TRBD1	TGTGCCAGCAGCTTGGGACAGGGGGCCGGTGGCTACACCTTC	CASSLGQGAGGYTF
TRBJ1-1	-	TRBV5-6	-	TGTGCCAGCAGCTCGGGTGTGGTCACTGAAGCTTTCTTT	CASSSGVVTEAFF
TRBJ2-2	-	TRBV27	-	TGTGCCAGCAGTTTATTACGATCGTGGGGGCAGGTGGTCGGGGAGCTGTTTTTT	CASSLLRSWGQVVGELFF
TRBJ2-1	once	TRBV7-9	-	TGTGCCAGCAGCTTAGAGACTAGATGGGAGCAGTTCTTC	CASSLETRWEQFF
TRBJ2-2	-	TRBV7-8	-	TGTGCCAGCAGCTTAGGTCTAGGGGGGGCTGGGGAGCTGTTTTTT	CASSLGLGGAGELFF
TRBJ1-5	once	TRBV4-1	-	TGCGCCAGCAGCCCCTCGACTTTTAGCAATCAGCCCCAGCATTTT	CASSPSTFSNQPQHF
TRBJ2-2	-	TRBV14	TRBD2	TGTGCCAGCAGCCCTCGGTTAGCGGGACTCGGGGAGCTGTTTTTT	CASSPRLAGLGELFF
TRBJ1-6	-	TRBV10-3	-	TGTGCCATCAGTGAGGGAGCAGACCGGTGGGATTCACCCCTCCACTTT	CAISEGADRWDSPLHF
TRBJ2-5	-	TRBV6-5	-	TGTGCCAGCAGTTACGGGACTCTTCAAGAGACCCAGTACTTC	CASSYGTLQETQYF
TRBJ1-2	-	TRBV10-2	TRBD1	TGCGCCAGCAGTGGGTACGGGACAGGGGTTTATGGCTACACCTTC	CASSGYGTGVYGYTF
TRBJ2-3	-	TRBV4-1	-	TGCGCCAGCAGCCAAGACCGGAGCACAGATACGCAGTATTTT	CASSQDRSTDTQYF
TRBJ2-6	-	TRBV5-6	TRBD2	TGTGCCAGCAGCTCCATAGCGGGGGCAGTCTCTGGGGCCAACGTCCTGACTTTC	CASSSIAGAVSGANVLTF
TRBJ2-2	-	TRBV13	TRBD2	TGTGCCAGCAGCCGACTAGCGGGAGTGGCCCGGGAGCTGTTTTTT	CASSRLAGVARELFF
TRBJ2-2	-	TRBV2	TRBD2	TGTGCCAGCAGATCGGCAGGTAGCGGGGAGACCGGGGAGCTGTTTTTT	CASRSAGSGETGELFF
TRBJ2-2	-	TRBV9	TRBD2	TGTGCCAGCACCATAGCGGGTACGAACACCGGGGAGCTGTTTTTT	CASTIAGTNTGELFF
TRBJ1-5	once	TRBV9	-	TGTGCCAGCAGCGCGGGGGGGGAATATCGGCCCCAGCATTTT	CASSAGGEYRPQHF
TRBJ1-5	-	TRBV6-4	-	TGTGCCAGCACTCTGGGCATTAGCAATCAGCCCCAGCATTTT	CASTLGISNQPQHF
TRBJ2-7	-	TRBV11-2	-	TGTGCCAGCAGCCCGACGCCCGGGATCTTCTACGAGCAGTACTTC	CASSPTPGIFYEQYF
TRBJ2-6	-	TRBV4-2	TRBD1	TGTGCCAGCAGCCAGACAAACAGGGGATCCCTATTGAGCTCTGGGGCCAACGTCCTGACTTTC	CASSQTNRGSLLSSGANVLTF
TRBJ2-3	-	TRBV29-1	TRBD2	TGCAGCGTTGCTGGGGGGGAAACTAGCACAGATACGCAGTATTTT	CSVAGGETSTDTQYF
TRBJ2-7	few	TRBV27	TRBD1	TGTGCCAGCAGCCTCAACCGGGACAGTTCCTACGAGCAGTACTTC	CASSLNRDSSYEQYF
TRBJ2-7	-	TRBV10-3	-	TGTGCCATCAGTGCCGACAGCGACGTTTATAGAAACGAGCAGTACTTC	CAISADSDVYRNEQYF
TRBJ2-7	-	TRBV7-3	TRBD1	TGTGCCAGCAGCCCGGGACAGGGGGCTTTCCACGAGCAGTACTTC	CASSPGQGAFHEQYF
TRBJ2-1	-	TRBV2	-	TGTGCCAGCAGGCTGGACACTTACAATGAGCAGTTCTTC	CASRLDTYNEQFF
TRBJ2-7	-	TRBV14	-	TGTGCCAGCAGCCAAGATCTGGATAGCGCAGAGCAGTACTTC	CASSQDLDSAEQYF
TRBJ2-7	-	TRBV15	-	TGTGCCACCAGCAGAGCTACTAGTTCCTCCTACGAGCAGTACTTC	CATSRATSSSYEQYF
TRBJ2-1	-	TRBV30	TRBD1	TGTGCCTGGAGTGTACGGTTAAGAGGGGGCTTTGAGCAGTTCTTC	CAWSVRLRGGFEQFF
TRBJ2-1	-	TRBV18	TRBD1	TGTGCCAGCTCACCGGGACAGGCAAACTACAATGAGCAGTTCTTC	CASSPGQANYNEQFF
TRBJ1-6	-	TRBV5-1	TRBD1	TGCGCCAGCAGCTCCGACAGGGGTAGTTATAATTCACCCCTCCACTTT	CASSSDRGSYNSPLHF
TRBJ2-1	-	TRBV19	-	TGTGCCAGTAGTAAAATCCAGGGTGGAGAGCAGTTCTTC	CASSKIQGGEQFF
TRBJ2-1	few	TRBV19	TRBD2	TGTGCCAGTAGTAGTCGACTAGCGGGATACAATGAGCAGTTCTTC	CASSSRLAGYNEQFF
TRBJ2-1	few	TRBV6-4	TRBD2	TGTGCCGTTCACACCGGCGGGAGCTCCTACAATGAGCAGTTCTTC	CAVHTGGSSYNEQFF
TRBJ2-7	-	TRBV11-2	-	TGTGCCAGCAGCAAAGGGGCGTCCTACGAGCAGTACTTC	CASSKGASYEQYF
TRBJ1-1	-	TRBV5-8	-	TGTGCCAGCAGCTTGTGGCAGGGGCTGGCCACTGAAGCTTTCTTT	CASSLWQGLATEAFF
TRBJ2-3	-	TRBV5-1	TRBD2	TGCGCCAGCAGCCCCATTAGCGGGGGCACAGATACGCAGTATTTT	CASSPISGGTDTQYF
TRBJ2-3	-	TRBV5-1	-	TGCGCCAGCAGCTTCGGGAACCAGGGGACAGATACGCAGTATTTT	CASSFGNQGTDTQYF
TRBJ1-5	-	TRBV7-8	-	TGTGCCAGCAGCTTAATCGGGGGAAATGGCAATCAGCCCCAGCATTTT	CASSLIGGNGNQPQHF
TRBJ2-1	-	TRBV19	-	TGTGCCAGTAGTATTACGGGATTGGGCAATGAGCAGTTCTTC	CASSITGLGNEQFF
TRBJ1-6	once	TRBV11-3	-	TGTGCCAGCAGCCAAGGGGTCGGACGCTCCTATAATTCACCCCTCCACTTT	CASSQGVGRSYNSPLHF
TRBJ2-2	-	TRBV2	-	TGTGCCAGCAGTTACAGTCCTACCGGGGAGCTGTTTTTT	CASSYSPTGELFF
TRBJ1-2	-	TRBV5-1	TRBD1	TGCGCCAGCAGGACAGGGGCGAACTATGGCTACACCTTC	CASRTGANYGYTF
TRBJ2-1	-	TRBV6-5	TRBD2	TGTGCCAGCAGTACAATAGCGGGAGGATACAATGAGCAGTTCTTC	CASSTIAGGYNEQFF
TRBJ1-1	-	TRBV7-5	-	TGTGTCAGAAGCTGGGGGACAGGATTGAACACTGAAGCTTTCTTT	CVRSWGTGLNTEAFF
TRBJ1-1	-	TRBV2	TRBD1	TGTGCCAGCAGCAGCCTGGGACAGAAGAACACTGAAGCTTTCTTT	CASSSLGQKNTEAFF
TRBJ2-3	-	TRBV18	-	TGTGCCAGCTCACTATTCAACGGGGAAGATACGCAGTATTTT	CASSLFNGEDTQYF
TRBJ2-3	-	TRBV29-1	-	TGCAGCGTTGGGGTCAGGCTCACAGATACGCAGTATTTT	CSVGVRLTDTQYF
TRBJ2-1	-	TRBV2	TRBD2	TGTGCCAGCAGTGAAAGCGGGAGGGCCCTGTACAATGAGCAGTTCTTC	CASSESGRALYNEQFF
TRBJ2-1	few	TRBV6-5	-	TGTGCCAGCAGTTACTCCGGAACGACTTACAATGAGCAGTTCTTC	CASSYSGTTYNEQFF
TRBJ2-7	-	TRBV2	-	TGTGCCAGCAGTGCTTGGCGGGGGGCCGTGAGGGGGCGCGAGCAGTACTTC	CASSAWRGAVRGREQYF
TRBJ2-2	-	TRBV19	TRBD2	TGTGCCAGTAGTACGGGACTAGCGGGAGCGTTTGACACCGGGGAGCTGTTTTTT	CASSTGLAGAFDTGELFF
TRBJ1-4	once	TRBV15	-	TGTGCCACCAGCAGGGGGGGTGGTGCAACTAATGAAAAACTGTTTTTT	CATSRGGGATNEKLFF
TRBJ2-1	-	TRBV5-1	TRBD2	TGCGCCAGCAGCCCAAGCGGGAGGGCCGCTGAGCAGTTCTTC	CASSPSGRAAEQFF
TRBJ2-3	-	TRBV5-4	-	TGTGCCAGCAGTTTAATGGCTAGCACAGATACGCAGTATTTT	CASSLMASTDTQYF
TRBJ1-2	-	TRBV9	-	TGTGCCAGCAGGGCGGCTAACTATGGCTACACCTTC	CASRAANYGYTF
TRBJ1-5	-	TRBV27	-	TGTGCCAGCAGTTTAGTCCAGGGGCAGCCCCAGCATTTT	CASSLVQGQPQHF